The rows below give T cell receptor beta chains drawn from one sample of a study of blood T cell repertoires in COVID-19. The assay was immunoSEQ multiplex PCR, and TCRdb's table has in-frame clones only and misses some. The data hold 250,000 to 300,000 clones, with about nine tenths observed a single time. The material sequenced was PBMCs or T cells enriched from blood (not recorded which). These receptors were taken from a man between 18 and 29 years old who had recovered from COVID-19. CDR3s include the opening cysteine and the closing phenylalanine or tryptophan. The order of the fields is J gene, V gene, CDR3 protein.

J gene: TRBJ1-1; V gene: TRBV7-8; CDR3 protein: CASSFSREPTSEAFF
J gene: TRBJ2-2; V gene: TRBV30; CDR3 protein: CAWSVRENTGELFF
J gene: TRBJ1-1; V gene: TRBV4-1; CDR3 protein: CASSQEGQGFVNTEAFF
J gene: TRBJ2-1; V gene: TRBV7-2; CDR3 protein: CASSLVSASSYNEQFF
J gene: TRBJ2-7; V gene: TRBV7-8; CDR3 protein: CASSWTSGRSYEQYF
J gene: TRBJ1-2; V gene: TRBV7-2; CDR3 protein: CASSQTRGAGNYGYTF
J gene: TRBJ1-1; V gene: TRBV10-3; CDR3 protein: CAISLEQTEAFF
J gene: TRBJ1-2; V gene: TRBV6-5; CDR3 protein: CATLATGEGYTF
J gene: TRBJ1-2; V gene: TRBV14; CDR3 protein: CASSQWGRGYGYTF
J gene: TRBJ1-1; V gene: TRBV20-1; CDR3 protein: CSADSNTEAFF
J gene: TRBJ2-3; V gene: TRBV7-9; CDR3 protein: CASSLGLLAGRTDTQYF
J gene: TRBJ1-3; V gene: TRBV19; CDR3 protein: CASSLALTVGSGNTIYF
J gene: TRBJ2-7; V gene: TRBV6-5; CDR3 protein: CASRIGAATYEQYF
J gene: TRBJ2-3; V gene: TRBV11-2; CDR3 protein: CASSLVGDRLPNGDTQYF
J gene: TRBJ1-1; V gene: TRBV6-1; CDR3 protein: CASSEPKSELNTEAFF
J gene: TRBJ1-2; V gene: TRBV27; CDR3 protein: CASSPRDRGKGYTF
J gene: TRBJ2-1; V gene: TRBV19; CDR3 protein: CASNARTSGNNEQFF
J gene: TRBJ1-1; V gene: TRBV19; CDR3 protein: CASSLRRQGVNTEAFF
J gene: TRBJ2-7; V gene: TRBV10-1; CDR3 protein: CASSESGSYEQYF
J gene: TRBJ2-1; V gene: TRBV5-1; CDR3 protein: CASSVGTRNEQFF
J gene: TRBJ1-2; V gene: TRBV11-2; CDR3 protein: CASSTYRGQYYGYTF
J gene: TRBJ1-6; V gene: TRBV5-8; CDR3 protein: CASSSGQGYSPLHF
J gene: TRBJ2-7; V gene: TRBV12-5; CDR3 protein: CASGFIRDRSYEQYF
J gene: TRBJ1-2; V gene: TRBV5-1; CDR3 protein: CASSLGSEGYTF
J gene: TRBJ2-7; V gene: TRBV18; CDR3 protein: CASSNSGSSYEQYF
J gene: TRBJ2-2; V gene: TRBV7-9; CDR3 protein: CAFRTGRNTGELFF
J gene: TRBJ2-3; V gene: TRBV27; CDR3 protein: CASSFRQSWGDTQYF
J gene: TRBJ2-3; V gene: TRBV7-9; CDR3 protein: CASSLVGGMQYF
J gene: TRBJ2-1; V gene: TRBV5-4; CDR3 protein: CASSFLGGTSGIEQFF
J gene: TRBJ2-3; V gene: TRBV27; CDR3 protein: CASSHGLAGTDTQYF
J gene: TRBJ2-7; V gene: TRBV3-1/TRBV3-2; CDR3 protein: CASSQTGRNYEQYF
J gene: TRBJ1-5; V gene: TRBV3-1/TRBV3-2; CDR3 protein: CASSQADQPQHF
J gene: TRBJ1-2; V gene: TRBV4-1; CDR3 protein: CASSHLGQGINYGYTF
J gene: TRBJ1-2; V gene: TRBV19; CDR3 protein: CASSIAPQGYYGYTF
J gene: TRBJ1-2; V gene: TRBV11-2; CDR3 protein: CASSLGGGRDYGYTF
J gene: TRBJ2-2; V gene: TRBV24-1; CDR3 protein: CATRGTGYTGELFF
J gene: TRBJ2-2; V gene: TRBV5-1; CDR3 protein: CASSLVTGGFNTGELFF
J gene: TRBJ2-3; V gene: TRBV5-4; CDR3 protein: CASSPAPTREFTDTQYF
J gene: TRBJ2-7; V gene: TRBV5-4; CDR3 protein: CASSPTSGGSYEQYF
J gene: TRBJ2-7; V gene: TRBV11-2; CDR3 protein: CASSLRPSGTYEQYF
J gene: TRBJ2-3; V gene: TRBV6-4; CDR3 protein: CASSGSSGTDTQYF
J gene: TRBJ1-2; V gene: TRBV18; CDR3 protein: CASSPSGLNYGYTF
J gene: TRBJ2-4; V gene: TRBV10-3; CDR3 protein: CAISELSGGNIQYF
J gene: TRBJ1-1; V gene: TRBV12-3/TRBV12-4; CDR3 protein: CASSTQGPIGAFF
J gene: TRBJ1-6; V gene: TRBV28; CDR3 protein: CASSLGTGSSPLHF
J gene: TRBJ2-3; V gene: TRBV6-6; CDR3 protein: CASSPPGLSTDTQYF
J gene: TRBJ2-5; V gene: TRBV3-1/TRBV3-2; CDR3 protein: CASSQELVGETQYF
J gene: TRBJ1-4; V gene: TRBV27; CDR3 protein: CASSLYWGTTNEKLFF
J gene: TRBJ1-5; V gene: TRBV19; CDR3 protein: CASSIVGRGDQPQHF
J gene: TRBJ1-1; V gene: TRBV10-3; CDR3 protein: CAISESGWSEAFF
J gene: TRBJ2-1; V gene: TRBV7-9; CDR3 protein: CASSLEASRNEQFF
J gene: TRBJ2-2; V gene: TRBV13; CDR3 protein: CASSSPWTGRAAGELFF
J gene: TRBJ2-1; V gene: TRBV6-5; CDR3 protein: CASSYSYGFYNEQFF
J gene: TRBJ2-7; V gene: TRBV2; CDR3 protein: CASSDDSYEQYF
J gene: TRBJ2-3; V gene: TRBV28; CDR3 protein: CASSSPGGHSDTQYF
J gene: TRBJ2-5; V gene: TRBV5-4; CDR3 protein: CASSRGQPYQETQYF
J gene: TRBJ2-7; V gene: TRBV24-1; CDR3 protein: CATSDGQSPYEQYF
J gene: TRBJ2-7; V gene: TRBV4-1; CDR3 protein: CASSQDVGRGGIYEQYF
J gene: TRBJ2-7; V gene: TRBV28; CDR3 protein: CASSLTAAVYEQYF